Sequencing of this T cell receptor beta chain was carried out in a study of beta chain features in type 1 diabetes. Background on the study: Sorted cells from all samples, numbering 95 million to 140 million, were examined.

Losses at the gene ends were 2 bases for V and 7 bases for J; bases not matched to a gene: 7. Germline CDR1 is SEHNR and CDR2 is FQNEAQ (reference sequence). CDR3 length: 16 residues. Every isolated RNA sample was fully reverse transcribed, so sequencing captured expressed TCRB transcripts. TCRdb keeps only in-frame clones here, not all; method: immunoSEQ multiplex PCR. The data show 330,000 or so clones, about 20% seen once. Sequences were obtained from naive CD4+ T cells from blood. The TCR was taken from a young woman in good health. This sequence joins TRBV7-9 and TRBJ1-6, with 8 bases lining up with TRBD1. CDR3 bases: TGTGCCAGCAGCTTAAGGGCAGGGGGCAGGAATTCACCCCTCCACTTT. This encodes CASSLRAGGRNSPLHF.